These 26 T cell receptor beta chains came from one sample sequenced in a study of blood T cell repertoires in COVID-19. This table comes from immunoSEQ multiplex PCR, and its TCRdb copy is limited to in-frame clones, with some not included. Of around 230,000 clones in the sample, roughly 83% are singletons; the top ten hold roughly a tenth. Sequencing used peripheral blood. The source of these receptors is a woman older than 75 with acute or convalescent COVID-19.

The chain links TRBV28 to TRBJ1-5; D remains unclear. V was pared by 7 bases and J by 6 bases, with 13 bases between. Germline V lookup: CDR1 MDHEN, CDR2 SYDVKM. The CDR3 contains 13 residues. The CDR3 loop reads CASKFAGFQPQHF. DNA of the CDR3: TGTGCCAGCAAATTCGCCGGGTTTCAGCCCCAGCATTTT.

This clone was seen more than once but under ten times. The rearrangement uses TRBV6-5 and TRBJ1-5; TRBD1 aligns across 8 bases. CDR1 is MNHEY, CDR2 SVGAGI, per germline. The CDR3 is made up of 15 amino acids. V was clipped by 6 bases and J by 6 bases; unmatched bases: 10. The CDR3 spells CASSLYPDRGQPQHF. The CDR3 bases are TGTGCCAGCAGCCTATACCCCGACAGGGGTCAGCCCCAGCATTTT.

CDR3 residues: CASSPRTGGLMNEQFF. CDR3 bases: TGTGCCAGTAGTCCTCGGACAGGGGGCCTTATGAATGAGCAGTTCTTC. The chain joins TRBV19 to TRBJ2-1, with TRBD1 matching 11 bases. The CDR3 has 16 amino acids. V lost 5 bases to trimming and J lost 7 bases; unmatched junction nucleotides: 10. Germline V gene lookup returns CDR1 LNHDA and CDR2 SQIVND (reference sequence).

A word on this clone: This same CDR3 is encoded by further DNA sequences in the sample. This rearrangement joins TRBV18 to TRBJ1-2; D remains ambiguous. The V and J ends lost 3 bases and 3 bases respectively, with 8 bases between them. Germline lookup yields CDR1 KGHSH and CDR2 LQKENI. This CDR3 is 13 amino acids long. The CDR3 DNA follows: TGTGCCAGCTCACCTGGGCAGGACTATGGCTACACCTTC. It yields the protein CASSPGQDYGYTF.

The chain recombines TRBV7-6 with TRBJ2-3; TRBD2 matches at 10 bases. The germline CDR1 and CDR2 sequences are SGHVS and FNYEAQ. The CDR3 loop spans 17 amino acids. V gave up 5 bases and J gave up 2 bases; unmatched junction bases: 10. CDR3 DNA sequence: TGTGCCAGCAGCCCCCGGGCTAGCGGGGGACTCACAGATACGCAGTATTTT. This sequence encodes CASSPRASGGLTDTQYF.

The V gene is TRBV28, the J gene TRBJ1-1; D is ambiguous. CDR3 length: 14 amino acids. Trimming left V 6 bases short and J 3 bases short, with 14 bases between. Germline CDR1 reads MDHEN; CDR2 reads SYDVKM. The CDR3 bases are TGTGCCAGCAGACCAACAGATCCCGACACTGAAGCTTTCTTT. Protein product: CASRPTDPDTEAFF.

The chain has TRBV3-1 (or the pseudogene TRBV3-2) and TRBJ2-2; a possible D gene is TRBD1 (6 bases). The germline V gene has CDR1 LGHDT and CDR2 YNNKEL (reference sequence). There are 16 residues in the CDR3. The V end was cut by 1 base, the J end by 4 bases, with 13 bases between. The CDR3 coding sequence is TGTGCCAGCAGCCAAGCAGGGGTCTCGGGCACCGGGGAGCTGTTTTTT. Amino acids: CASSQAGVSGTGELFF.

The gene calls are TRBV7-9 and TRBJ2-6; D is ambiguous. V was shortened by 2 bases and J by 0 bases, with 11 bases between the two germline ends. Germline lookup yields CDR1 SEHNR and CDR2 FQNEAQ (reference sequence). The length of the CDR3 is 17 residues. CDR3 in amino acids: CASSLTQAISGANVLTF. DNA for the CDR3: TGTGCCAGCAGCTTAACGCAGGCAATCTCTGGGGCCAACGTCCTGACTTTC. Combining the CDR3 with reference TRBV7-9 and TRBJ2-6 gives the whole variable domain DTGVSQNPRHKITKRGQNVTFRCDPISEHNRLYWYRQTLGQGPEFLTYFQNEAQLEKSRLLSDRFSAERPKGSFSTLEIQRTEQGDSAMYLCASSLTQAISGANVLTFGAGSRLTVL.

The chain joins TRBV5-1 to TRBJ1-2; 9 positions agree with TRBD1. This CDR3 contains 15 residues. Unmatched junction bases numbered 6, after V lost 6 bases and J lost 0 bases. In germline, CDR1 is SGHRS, CDR2 YFSETQ. The chain's CDR3 is CASTTGTGTNYGYTF. In DNA form, the CDR3 reads TGCGCCAGCACAACCGGGACAGGGACTAACTATGGCTACACCTTC.

The V gene is TRBV5-4, the J gene TRBJ2-1, with 8 bases fitting TRBD1. The ends lost 3 bases at V and 5 bases at J; junction bases unmatched: 10. CDR3 length: 16 residues. Germline-derived CDR1 and CDR2 are SGHNT and YYREEE (reference sequence). CDR3 loop: CASSSSRDRNNNEQFF. The CDR3 region has the DNA TGTGCCAGCAGCTCATCCCGGGACAGGAATAACAATGAGCAGTTCTTC.

This chain joins TRBV6-5 and TRBJ1-5; 8 nucleotides align to TRBD1. CDR1 is MNHEY, CDR2 SVGAGI, per germline. Trimming cost V 6 bases and J 4 bases; bases outside gene matches: 8. The CDR3 totals 15 residues. The CDR3 sequence is CASSDRGRGNQPQHF. DNA of the CDR3: TGTGCCAGCAGCGACAGGGGTCGAGGGAATCAGCCCCAGCATTTT.

The V call is TRBV5-1, the J call TRBJ2-5; a possible D gene is TRBD2 (6 bases). The CDR3 is 15 amino acids. Germline CDR1 reads SGHRS; CDR2 reads YFSETQ. V was cut by 4 bases and J by 5 bases, with 18 bases left in between. CDR3 loop: CASSGQSREEETQYF. The CDR3 region has the DNA TGCGCCAGCAGCGGGCAGTCCAGGGAGGAGGAGACCCAGTACTTC.

The chain uses TRBV7-2 and TRBJ1-1, with D perhaps matching TRBD1 (6 bases). The CDR3 has 16 residues. Germline V gene data show CDR1 as SGHTA and CDR2 as FQGNSA. V was clipped by 2 bases and J by 1 base, with 14 bases between them. CDR3 in amino acids: CASSLTGTTGNTEAFF. CDR3 sequence (DNA): TGTGCCAGCAGCTTAACAGGGACTACGGGGAACACTGAAGCTTTCTTT. The full variable domain, its missing parts supplied by reference TRBV7-2 and TRBJ1-1, is GAGVSQSPSNKVTEKGKDVELRCDPISGHTALYWYRQSLGQGLEFLIYFQGNSAPDKSGLPSDRFSAERTGGSVSTLTIQRTQQEDSAVYLCASSLTGTTGNTEAFFGQGTRLTVV.

V is TRBV18 and J is TRBJ1-2, with 7 positions matching TRBD1. Per germline, CDR1 KGHSH and CDR2 LQKENI. This CDR3 has 13 residues. The J segment lost 5 bases and the V segment lost 4 bases, leaving 4 bases of the junction unmatched. CDR3 DNA: TGTGCCAGCTCACTCCGGGACAGTTATGGCTACACCTTC. The encoded protein is CASSLRDSYGYTF. The full variable domain, its missing parts supplied by reference TRBV18 and TRBJ1-2, is NAGVMQNPRHLVRRRGQEARLRCSPMKGHSHVYWYRQLPEEGLKFMVYLQKENIIDESGMPKERFSAEFPKEGPSILRIQQVVRGDSAAYFCASSLRDSYGYTFGSGTRLTVV.

In this sample, this clone turned up once. Other DNA sequences in this specimen translate into the identical CDR3. The chain has TRBV18 and TRBJ2-3; D not resolved. Trimming shortened V by 3 bases and J by 0 bases, and 7 bases separated the two germline ends. The germline gives CDR1 KGHSH, CDR2 LQKENI. There are 14 residues in the CDR3. CDR3 DNA sequence: TGTGCCAGCTCACCGGGCCTTAGCACAGATACGCAGTATTTT. This gives the protein CASSPGLSTDTQYF.

This clone was seen a handful of times. The chain combines TRBV5-6 with TRBJ2-7, with TRBD2 matching 11 bases. Germline values: CDR1 SGHDT, CDR2 YYEEEE. The length of the CDR3 is 15 residues. The junction had 6 bases not matched to a gene; V was cut back by 5 bases and J by 2 bases. Here the CDR3 DNA reads TGTGCCAGCAGAAAACTAGCGGGGGACGCCTACGAGCAGTACTTC. Translated, it gives CASRKLAGDAYEQYF. Full variable domain (rest looked up from reference TRBV5-6 and TRBJ2-7): DAGVTQSPTHLIKTRGQQVTLRCSPKSGHDTVSWYQQALGQGPQFIFQYYEEEERQRGNFPDRFSGHQFPNYSSELNVNALLLGDSALYLCASRKLAGDAYEQYFGPGTRLTVT.

This chain links TRBV5-1 with TRBJ1-3; possibly TRBD1 for D (6 bases). Per germline, CDR1 SGHRS and CDR2 YFSETQ. CDR3 length: 15 residues. V lost 8 bases to trimming and J lost 3 bases, with 18 bases between them. CDR3 nucleotides: TGCGCCAGTAGAGATCTGGCAGGGGTTGGAAACACCATATATTTT. This translates into CASRDLAGVGNTIYF.

This clone came up once. The V and J genes are TRBV19 and TRBJ1-4; 12 bases are a match to TRBD1. J lost 7 bases, V lost 8 bases, and 2 bases had no gene match. Germline V gene data show CDR1 as LNHDA and CDR2 as SQIVND (reference sequence). This CDR3 region has 13 residues. The CDR3 sequence is CASGDRGLEKLFF. The DNA of the CDR3 is TGTGCCAGTGGGGACAGGGGGCTTGAAAAACTGTTTTTT.

This sequence joins TRBV4-1 and TRBJ1-1, with D uncertain. The V end lost 9 bases, the J end lost 1 base, and 18 bases lay between the germline ends. Germline CDR1 MGHRA, CDR2 YSYEKL. The CDR3 extends over 15 amino acids. In nucleotides, the CDR3 is TGCGCCAGAATCCAAAGGAGGCACCGGAACACTGAAGCTTTCTTT. As protein: CARIQRRHRNTEAFF.

The J gene is TRBJ1-1, the V gene TRBV2; D remains ambiguous. Germline CDR1 reads SNHLY; CDR2 reads FYNNEI. V was clipped by 5 bases and J by 1 base, with 8 bases between them. CDR3 length: 13 amino acids. The CDR3 spells CASSTSGNTEAFF. The CDR3 DNA is TGTGCCAGCAGTACTTCAGGGAACACTGAAGCTTTCTTT.

J is TRBJ2-1 and V is TRBV12-3 or TRBV12-4, with D uncertain. The V end lost 1 base, the J end lost 7 bases, and 5 bases lay between the germline ends. The CDR3 length is 12 residues. The chain's CDR3 is CASSLERNEQFF. The CDR3 DNA follows: TGTGCCAGCAGTTTAGAACGGAATGAGCAGTTCTTC.

This chain connects TRBV6-1 to TRBJ1-5; tentatively, D is TRBD1 (5 bases). The CDR3 covers 15 residues. CDR1 is MNHNS, CDR2 SASEGT, per germline. V was trimmed by 2 bases and J by 6 bases, leaving 14 bases between them. DNA for the CDR3: TGTGCCAGCAGTGAAAATTCGGGGGAAGGTCAGCCCCAGCATTTT. Translated: CASSENSGEGQPQHF.

V usage is TRBV7-2 and J usage is TRBJ1-2, with D unclear. V dropped 7 bases and J dropped 8 bases, with 20 bases sitting between them. Germline CDR1 and CDR2: SGHTA and FQGNSA. The CDR3 totals 14 residues. CDR3 DNA: TGTGCCAGCATGGGTGGGCAGGTCTCCTGGGGCTACACCTTC. This encodes CASMGGQVSWGYTF.

The chain joins TRBV28 to TRBJ2-2, with 8 bases matching TRBD2. The J segment lost 0 bases and the V segment lost 7 bases, leaving 7 bases of the junction unmatched. The CDR3 totals 16 residues. Germline V CDR1 and CDR2: MDHEN, SYDVKM. This CDR3 is CASTLSGAPNTGELFF. The CDR3 nucleotides read TGTGCCAGCACCCTTAGCGGGGCCCCGAACACCGGGGAGCTGTTTTTT.

The chain has TRBV19 and TRBJ1-6, with 7 bases aligning to TRBD1. The CDR3 runs 15 residues. V trimming: 3 bases; J trimming: 4 bases; junction bases outside the gene matches: 3. Looked up from germline, CDR1 is LNHDA and CDR2 is SQIVND (reference sequence). CDR3 DNA sequence: TGTGCCAGTAGTATGGCAGGGGGTTATAATTCACCCCTCCACTTT. It translates to CASSMAGGYNSPLHF.

V is TRBV5-8 and J is TRBJ1-2; D ambiguous. The V end lost 0 bases, the J end lost 4 bases, and 16 bases lay between the germline ends. Looked up from germline, CDR1 is SGHTS and CDR2 is YDEGEE. This CDR3 has 16 amino acids. The CDR3 coding sequence is TGTGCCAGCAGCTTGGGAGGGAACCCGAGTGCCTATGGCTACACCTTC. The encoded protein is CASSLGGNPSAYGYTF.